These 24 T cell receptor beta chains were all obtained from the same sample, sequenced in a study of OX40 agonist ivuxolimab in advanced cancers. The protocol was immunoSEQ multiplex PCR, while the TCRdb copy is restricted to in-frame clones and leaves out a portion. The sample has around 69,000 clones, 83% seen once. The input for sequencing was CD4+ or CD8+ T cells sorted from blood, taken in a trial of the OX40 agonist ivuxolimab. The receptors derive from an adult with an advanced solid tumor such as melanoma, head and neck, liver or kidney cancer.

The chain links TRBV20-1 to TRBJ1-5; D uncertain. The CDR3 has 9 residues. V shed 6 bases and J shed 7 bases, with 4 bases lying between them. CDR1 is DFQATT, CDR2 SNEGSKA, per germline (reference sequence). The CDR3 region is CSAGQPQHF. CDR3 in DNA: TGCAGTGCGGGGCAGCCCCAGCATTTT.

This chain joins TRBV5-1 and TRBJ1-4, with 10 bases lining up with TRBD1. This CDR3 contains 15 residues. Looked up from germline, CDR1 is SGHRS and CDR2 is YFSETQ. J was trimmed by 8 bases and V by 0 bases; bases with no gene match: 4. CDR3 residues: CASSLEGTGEEKLFF. CDR3 sequence (DNA): TGCGCCAGCAGCTTGGAGGGGACAGGGGAAGAAAAACTGTTTTTT.

This chain connects TRBV5-1 to TRBJ2-3, with TRBD2 matching 16 bases. Trimming cost V 4 bases and J 1 base; bases outside gene matches: 6. The CDR3 consists of 18 residues. Germline CDR1 reads SGHRS; CDR2 reads YFSETQ. In nucleotides, the CDR3 is TGCGCCAGCAGCAGAGGGACTAGCGGGAGGGCGGGCACAGATACGCAGTATTTT. This gives the protein CASSRGTSGRAGTDTQYF.

This clone was seen once. J is TRBJ1-4 and V is TRBV10-3, with D unresolved. V lost 10 bases, J lost 3 bases, and 21 bases lay in between. The germline CDR1 and CDR2 sequences are ENHRY and SYGVKD. CDR3 length equals 16 residues. The CDR3 loop is CASKETREAPNEKLFF. In DNA, the CDR3 is TGTGCCAGCAAGGAAACAAGAGAGGCACCTAATGAAAAACTGTTTTTT.

The J gene is TRBJ1-3, the V gene TRBV19; tentative D call: TRBD1 (6 bases). With 3 bases removed from V and 2 bases from J, the gap between germline ends came to 17 bases. Germline lookup yields CDR1 LNHDA and CDR2 SQIVND (reference sequence). This CDR3 region has 17 residues. In DNA form, the CDR3 reads TGTGCCAGTAGTATTCAGGGGACGTCGGGGCCTGGAAACACCATATATTTT. The encoded protein is CASSIQGTSGPGNTIYF.

V usage is TRBV29-1 and J usage is TRBJ2-7, with D hard to call. V was cut by 6 bases and J by 5 bases, with 5 bases left in between. This CDR3 is built from 9 residues. The germline V gene has CDR1 SQVTM and CDR2 ANQGSEA. CDR3 sequence reads: CSVSHEQYF. Here the CDR3 DNA reads TGCAGCGTGAGCCACGAGCAGTACTTC.

The genes are TRBV10-1 and TRBJ1-1; no clear D gene. Germline CDR1 and CDR2: WNHNN and SYGVQD (reference sequence). This CDR3 spans 13 amino acids. The V gene lost 6 bases and the J gene lost 0 bases, with 8 bases spanning the gap. CDR3 in amino acids: CASRQLLNTEAFF. The CDR3, as DNA: TGCGCCAGCAGACAACTTTTGAACACTGAAGCTTTCTTT.

The chain links TRBV5-4 to TRBJ2-6; D may be TRBD1 or TRBD2 (5 bases each). Trimming removed 3 bases at V and 0 bases at J, with 7 bases between. CDR3 length: 15 amino acids. Per the germline V gene, CDR1 is SGHNT and CDR2 is YYREEE (reference sequence). The CDR3 DNA reads as TGTGCCAGCAGCTCGGGGCTCTCTGGGGCCAACGTCCTGACTTTC. The encoded protein is CASSSGLSGANVLTF. The variable domain in full, completed from reference TRBV5-4 and TRBJ2-6, reads ETGVTQSPTHLIKTRGQQVTLRCSSQSGHNTVSWYQQALGQGPQFIFQYYREEENGRGNFPPRFSGLQFPNYSSELNVNALELDDSALYLCASSSGLSGANVLTFGAGSRLTVL.

The chain uses TRBV7-9 and TRBJ1-1; D gene unclear. V was shortened by 1 base and J by 11 bases, with 11 bases between the two germline ends. Germline CDR1 and CDR2: SEHNR and FQNEAQ (reference sequence). CDR3 length: 12 residues. The CDR3 reads CASSLVGQTAFF. CDR3 in DNA: TGTGCCAGCAGCTTAGTTGGTCAAACGGCTTTCTTT.

The genes are TRBV5-1 and TRBJ1-3; the D is unclear. This CDR3 contains 15 residues. CDR1 is SGHRS, CDR2 YFSETQ, per germline. V was shortened by 0 bases and J by 0 bases, with 7 bases between the two germline ends. CDR3 amino acids: CASSLEANSGNTIYF. In DNA, the CDR3 is TGCGCCAGCAGCTTGGAGGCCAACTCTGGAAACACCATATATTTT. The full variable domain, its missing parts supplied by reference TRBV5-1 and TRBJ1-3, is KAGVTQTPRYLIKTRGQQVTLSCSPISGHRSVSWYQQTPGQGLQFLFEYFSETQRNKGNFPGRFSGRQFSNSRSEMNVSTLELGDSALYLCASSLEANSGNTIYFGEGSWLTVV.

This sequence joins TRBV6-5 and TRBJ2-3, with a tentative D call TRBD2 (6 bases). Germline V CDR1 and CDR2: MNHEY, SVGAGI. V was pared by 5 bases and J by 6 bases, with 18 bases between. CDR3 length: 15 amino acids. CDR3 in DNA: TGTGCCAGCAGTCCGGGACTCGCCCATATGGATACGCAGTATTTT. This gives the protein CASSPGLAHMDTQYF.

This clone was recorded only once. This chain uses TRBV16 with TRBJ2-7; 8 bases match TRBD1. Looked up from germline, CDR1 is KGHSY and CDR2 is FQNENV. The ends lost 4 bases at V and 7 bases at J; junction bases unmatched: 3. The CDR3 sequence is 12 residues long. The CDR3 reads CASSPGGGEQYF. The DNA for the CDR3 is TGTGCCAGCAGCCCAGGGGGCGGTGAGCAGTACTTC.

V usage is TRBV2 and J usage is TRBJ2-4; 10 nucleotides agree with TRBD1. The length of the CDR3 is 14 residues. Unmatched junction bases numbered 4, after V lost 5 bases and J lost 6 bases. Germline V gene sequence: CDR1 SNHLY, CDR2 FYNNEI. The chain's CDR3 is CASSSGQGVNIQYF. CDR3 DNA: TGTGCCAGCAGTTCAGGACAGGGGGTAAACATTCAGTACTTC.

This clone has a handful of counts. The chain links TRBV7-6 to TRBJ2-7, with D possibly being TRBD2 (5 bases). The length of the CDR3 is 14 residues. Germline lookup yields CDR1 SGHVS and CDR2 FNYEAQ. V lost 4 bases and J lost 7, with 17 bases in between. The CDR3 sequence is CASSSLRGVREQYF. The CDR3 DNA is TGTGCCAGCAGCTCACTCCGGGGAGTTCGGGAGCAGTACTTC.

The J gene is TRBJ2-5, the V gene TRBV5-1; D gene ambiguous. From germline, CDR1 is SGHRS and CDR2 YFSETQ. V was cut by 1 base and J by 5 bases, with 12 bases left in between. The CDR3 is 14 amino acids. The CDR3 spells CASSLFQSGETQYF. The CDR3 DNA sequence: TGCGCCAGCAGCTTGTTCCAAAGTGGTGAGACCCAGTACTTC.

This chain links TRBV7-9 with TRBJ1-2, with no clear D. Germline V gives CDR1 SEHNR, CDR2 FQNEAQ (reference sequence). The CDR3 runs 12 residues. Between the trimmed V and J ends, which lost 2 bases and 3 bases, there was a span of 4 bases. The CDR3 DNA reads TGTGCCAGCAGCTTACAAGACTATGGCTACACCTTC. The encoded protein is CASSLQDYGYTF. Supplemented by reference TRBV7-9 and TRBJ1-2, the full variable domain reads DTGVSQNPRHKITKRGQNVTFRCDPISEHNRLYWYRQTLGQGPEFLTYFQNEAQLEKSRLLSDRFSAERPKGSFSTLEIQRTEQGDSAMYLCASSLQDYGYTFGSGTRLTVV.

This clone was recorded once. The genes are TRBV2 and TRBJ2-3, with 8 bases fitting TRBD2. From germline, CDR1 is SNHLY and CDR2 FYNNEI. The CDR3 covers 14 residues. The V gene end was trimmed by 8 bases and the J gene end by 2 bases; junction bases not matched to a gene: 6. The CDR3 loop reads CASVGTSFTDTQYF. The CDR3 nucleotides read TGTGCCAGCGTCGGGACTAGTTTCACAGATACGCAGTATTTT.

The chain joins TRBV6-1 to TRBJ1-3; no firm D call. CDR3 length equals 14 residues. V was pared by 4 bases and J by 0 bases, with 7 bases between. From germline, CDR1 is MNHNS and CDR2 SASEGT. Here the CDR3 DNA reads TGTGCCAGCAGTGCTTCCACCTCTGGAAACACCATATATTTT. It codes for CASSASTSGNTIYF.

The CDR3 protein is CASSLRPPDYLASEQFF. CDR3 nucleotides: TGTGCCAGCAGCTTAAGACCCCCGGACTACCTCGCTTCTGAGCAGTTCTTC. This rearrangement joins TRBV7-2 to TRBJ2-1; possibly TRBD2 for D (6 bases). Germline loops: CDR1 SGHTA, CDR2 FQGNSA. There are 17 residues in the CDR3. V was shortened by 2 bases and J by 9 bases, with 23 bases between the two germline ends.

Here the CDR3 reads CASRRTGSSGEKLFF. CDR3 sequence (DNA): TGTGCCAGCAGAAGAACAGGGAGTTCAGGGGAAAAACTGTTTTTT. The chain has TRBV7-9 and TRBJ1-4; TRBD1 might be the D (6 bases). V gave up 6 bases and J gave up 8 bases, with 19 bases separating them. Germline-derived CDR1 and CDR2 are SEHNR and FQNEAQ (reference sequence). This CDR3 has 15 residues. The variable domain in full, completed from reference TRBV7-9 and TRBJ1-4, reads DTGVSQNPRHKITKRGQNVTFRCDPISEHNRLYWYRQTLGQGPEFLTYFQNEAQLEKSRLLSDRFSAERPKGSFSTLEIQRTEQGDSAMYLCASRRTGSSGEKLFFGSGTQLSVL.

This chain uses TRBV23-1 with TRBJ1-4; 9 nucleotides agree with TRBD1. TRBV23-1 is recorded as an ORF, its role being uncertain. The trim removed 2 bases at V and 6 bases at J, leaving 7 bases unmatched. The CDR3 extends over 16 amino acids. CDR3: CASSQKPGQGDEKLFF. CDR3 sequence (DNA): TGCGCCAGCAGTCAAAAGCCGGGACAGGGAGATGAAAAACTGTTTTTT.

The chain recombines TRBV5-1 with TRBJ2-7; no clear D gene. In germline, CDR1 is SGHRS, CDR2 YFSETQ. The CDR3 runs to 14 residues. V gave up 0 bases and J gave up 3 bases, with 10 bases separating them. CDR3 loop: CASSLDPTGYEQYF. The CDR3 bases are TGCGCCAGCAGCTTGGATCCCACGGGCTACGAGCAGTACTTC.

V gene TRBV19 combines with J gene TRBJ2-2, with D uncertain. Trimming shortened V by 2 bases and J by 1 base, and 2 bases separated the two germline ends. Germline values: CDR1 LNHDA, CDR2 SQIVND (reference sequence). The CDR3 extends over 13 amino acids. In nucleotides, the CDR3 is TGTGCCAGTAGTATACAGAACACCGGGGAGCTGTTTTTT. It codes for CASSIQNTGELFF.

This chain joins TRBV5-6 and TRBJ2-6, with D unclear. There are 13 residues in the CDR3. Trimming shortened V by 7 bases and J by 2 bases, and 7 bases separated the two germline ends. Germline V CDR1 and CDR2: SGHDT, YYEEEE. In nucleotides, the CDR3 is TGTGCCAGCGGACGGGCTGGGGCCAACGTCCTGACTTTC. Protein: CASGRAGANVLTF.